A single sample gave rise to the 20 T cell receptor beta chains below, sequenced in a study of blood T cell repertoires in COVID-19. Measured with immunoSEQ multiplex PCR; TCRdb has only the in-frame clones, and not every one. Of 45,000 to 75,000 clones listed, 70% to 90% are singletons. The sequenced sample consisted of peripheral blood. The receptor set was obtained from a man in his 60s with acute or convalescent COVID-19.

The chain is built from TRBV13 and TRBJ1-1, with TRBD1 matching 7 bases. The V gene's germline CDR1 is PRHDT and CDR2 FYEKMQ (reference sequence). CDR3 length equals 14 residues. The V segment lost 5 bases and the J segment 7 bases; nucleotides outside the gene matches: 10. CDR3 sequence (DNA): TGTGCCAGCAGCCCCAGGGACAGTTTGGGTGAAGCTTTCTTT. Residues: CASSPRDSLGEAFF.

The chain is built from TRBV24-1 and TRBJ2-1; the match to TRBD1 covers 10 bases. Germline lookup yields CDR1 KGHDR and CDR2 SFDVKD. The CDR3 has 16 residues. J was trimmed by 0 bases and V by 4 bases; bases with no gene match: 2. The CDR3 protein is CATSDRTGGSYNEQFF. CDR3 coding DNA: TGTGCCACCAGTGACCGGACAGGGGGCTCCTACAATGAGCAGTTCTTC.

The chain has TRBV7-6 and TRBJ1-6; D may be TRBD1 (5 bases). This CDR3 has 16 amino acids. CDR1 is SGHVS, CDR2 FNYEAQ, per germline. V shed 1 base and J shed 8 bases, with 15 bases lying between them. CDR3: CASSLGPGGGDSPLHF. In DNA form, the CDR3 reads TGTGCCAGCAGCTTAGGTCCAGGCGGAGGGGATTCACCCCTCCACTTT. The full variable domain, in which reference TRBV7-6 and TRBJ1-6 provide the parts outside the CDR3, is GAGVSQSPRYKVTKRGQDVALRCDPISGHVSLYWYRQALGQGPEFLTYFNYEAQQDKSGLPNDRFSAERPEGSISTLTIQRTEQRDSAMYRCASSLGPGGGDSPLHFGNGTRLTVT.

The chain joins TRBV28 to TRBJ2-5, with TRBD2 matching 8 bases. V lost 7 bases and J lost 4; bases outside the gene matches: 14. This CDR3 comprises 16 residues. Germline V gene sequence: CDR1 MDHEN, CDR2 SYDVKM. The CDR3 is CASKTGGQGKGETQYF. DNA of the CDR3: TGTGCCAGCAAAACGGGAGGGCAGGGGAAGGGAGAGACCCAGTACTTC.

This sequence joins TRBV30 and TRBJ2-7, with D possibly TRBD1 on 5 matching bases. Trimming pared 1 base from V and 9 bases from J, leaving 10 bases between. Germline V gene data show CDR1 as GTSNPN and CDR2 as SVGIG (reference sequence). The CDR3 is 11 residues long. For the CDR3, the DNA is TGTGCCTGGAGTGACGGACAAAGGCAGTACTTC. Translating gives CAWSDGQRQYF.

This chain uses TRBV3-1 (or the pseudogene TRBV3-2) with TRBJ2-1; 11 bases are shared with TRBD2. Germline trimming cut 0 bases from V and 6 bases from J; bases unmatched to any gene: 10. Germline V lookup: CDR1 LGHDT, CDR2 YNNKEL (reference sequence). This CDR3 spans 18 amino acids. The chain's CDR3 is CASSQDRLLAGDGNEQFF. DNA of the CDR3: TGTGCCAGCAGCCAAGATCGTCTACTAGCGGGAGATGGCAATGAGCAGTTCTTC.

This clone was observed a few times. This rearrangement joins TRBV7-9 to TRBJ1-5, with 8 bases fitting TRBD1. There are 16 residues in the CDR3. Germline loops: CDR1 SEHNR, CDR2 FQNEAQ (reference sequence). V gave up 1 base and J gave up 3 bases; unmatched junction bases: 5. The CDR3 sequence: CASSLVLGQDNQPQHF. The DNA of the CDR3 is TGTGCCAGCAGCTTAGTGTTGGGACAGGACAATCAGCCCCAGCATTTT.

The chain carries TRBV19 and TRBJ2-3, with D possibly TRBD1 on 5 matching bases. Between the trimmed V and J ends, which lost 6 bases and 9 bases, there was a span of 16 bases. The germline V gene encodes CDR1 LNHDA and CDR2 SQIVND (reference sequence). The CDR3 consists of 13 residues. The DNA of the CDR3 is TGTGCCAGTAGCTTTACCCAGCAGGGAACGCAGTATTTT. It specifies CASSFTQQGTQYF.

CDR3 region: CASRLISGSGELFF. For the CDR3, the DNA is TGTGCCAGCAGACTAATTAGCGGGAGCGGGGAGCTGTTTTTT. This chain connects TRBV7-3 to TRBJ2-2; TRBD2 aligns across 9 bases. After removal of 6 bases from V and 7 bases from J, the junction contained 6 bases not matched to a gene. This CDR3 contains 14 residues. Germline V gene data show CDR1 as SGHTA and CDR2 as FQGTGA.

CDR3 region: CASSLTRDTNTEAFF. DNA of the CDR3: TGTGCCAGCAGCTTAACCCGGGACACGAACACTGAAGCTTTCTTT. The chain has TRBV7-3 and TRBJ1-1; maybe TRBD1 (6 bases). Germline values: CDR1 SGHTA, CDR2 FQGTGA. Deletions cut 0 bases from V and 1 base from J, with 9 bases between. The CDR3 length is 15 residues.

This clone was seen a handful of times. CDR3 nucleotides: TGTGCCAGCAGTGAAGCGTCGGCGGTGTTCTATGGCTACACCTTC. Protein product: CASSEASAVFYGYTF. The chain carries TRBV6-1 and TRBJ1-2; D not resolved. The CDR3 is 15 amino acids. Germline V lookup: CDR1 MNHNS, CDR2 SASEGT. The ends were cut back, 0 bases at V and 4 bases at J, with 12 bases in the middle.

This chain connects TRBV27 to TRBJ1-5; a possible D gene is TRBD1 (6 bases). The V and J ends lost 3 bases and 9 bases respectively, with 15 bases between them. This CDR3 has 14 residues. Germline V CDR1 and CDR2: MNHEY, SMNVEV (reference sequence). As DNA, the CDR3 is TGTGCCAGCAGTTTCTATCCGGCGACAGGGCCCCAGCATTTT. It is translated as CASSFYPATGPQHF.

The rearrangement joins TRBV11-2 to TRBJ1-4, with D perhaps matching TRBD1 (5 bases). The CDR3 totals 15 residues. Trimming removed 0 bases at V and 6 bases at J, with 11 bases between. Germline V CDR1 and CDR2: SGHAT, FQNNGV. This CDR3 is CASSLDWGVYEKLFF. For the CDR3, the DNA is TGTGCCAGCAGCTTAGATTGGGGGGTGTATGAAAAACTGTTTTTT.

The chain uses TRBV2 and TRBJ1-2; D remains ambiguous. Trimming took off 6 bases at V and 0 bases at J, with 11 bases between the two ends. Germline assignment: CDR1 SNHLY and CDR2 FYNNEI. This CDR3 is 14 amino acids long. In DNA form, the CDR3 reads TGTGCCAGCAGGGCCCGAACTACTAACTATGGCTACACCTTC. Amino acids: CASRARTTNYGYTF.

This chain joins TRBV5-4 and TRBJ2-2; 8 bases are shared with TRBD1. The junction had 15 bases not matched to a gene; V was cut back by 4 bases and J by 4 bases. Looked up from germline, CDR1 is SGHNT and CDR2 is YYREEE (reference sequence). This CDR3 spans 18 amino acids. The CDR3 protein is CASSPRGRQGSGTGELFF. The CDR3 DNA reads as TGTGCCAGCAGCCCCAGAGGGCGACAGGGGTCCGGCACCGGGGAGCTGTTTTTT.

The rearrangement uses TRBV5-1 and TRBJ2-4; weak D call: TRBD1 (5 bases). Trimming took 1 base from V and 0 from J, leaving 14 bases between them. CDR1 is SGHRS and CDR2 is YFSETQ in the germline V gene. The CDR3 is 17 amino acids. DNA of the CDR3: TGCGCCAGCAGCTTGTTTTCCAGGGAAGAAGCCAAAAACATTCAGTACTTC. Protein sequence: CASSLFSREEAKNIQYF.

This clone has more than one count but fewer than ten. The chain couples TRBV2 to TRBJ2-2; a possible D gene is TRBD2 (7 bases). Trimming pared 1 base from V and 0 bases from J, leaving 12 bases between. The germline gives CDR1 SNHLY, CDR2 FYNNEI. CDR3 length: 17 amino acids. The CDR3 loop is CASSEGGLAANTGELFF. CDR3 nucleotide sequence: TGTGCCAGCAGTGAAGGGGGGCTAGCGGCGAACACCGGGGAGCTGTTTTTT.

The chain couples TRBV7-8 to TRBJ1-2, with 7 positions matching TRBD1. The CDR3 contains 13 residues. CDR1 is SGHVS, CDR2 FQNEAQ, per germline. The V and J ends lost 4 bases and 7 bases, in that order; junction bases with no gene match: 6. CDR3 protein: CASSYTGVGGYTF. As DNA, the CDR3 is TGTGCCAGCAGCTACACAGGGGTCGGTGGCTACACCTTC.

The chain is built from TRBV9 and TRBJ1-2; D is uncertain. This CDR3 region has 11 residues. Germline V CDR1 and CDR2: SGDLS, YYNGEE. The V end was cut by 1 base, the J end by 6 bases, with 4 bases between. CDR3 DNA sequence: TGTGCCAGCAGCGTACCGGATGGCTACACCTTC. Amino acid sequence: CASSVPDGYTF.

The chain links TRBV9 to TRBJ2-3; D might be TRBD1 (5 bases). The germline V gene encodes CDR1 SGDLS and CDR2 YYNGEE. This CDR3 spans 12 amino acids. The germline V and J ends were trimmed by 3 bases and 12 bases, with 14 bases remaining between them. The CDR3 region has the DNA TGTGCCAGCAGCGCTGGGGCCTCGGTACAGTATTTT. Its translation: CASSAGASVQYF.